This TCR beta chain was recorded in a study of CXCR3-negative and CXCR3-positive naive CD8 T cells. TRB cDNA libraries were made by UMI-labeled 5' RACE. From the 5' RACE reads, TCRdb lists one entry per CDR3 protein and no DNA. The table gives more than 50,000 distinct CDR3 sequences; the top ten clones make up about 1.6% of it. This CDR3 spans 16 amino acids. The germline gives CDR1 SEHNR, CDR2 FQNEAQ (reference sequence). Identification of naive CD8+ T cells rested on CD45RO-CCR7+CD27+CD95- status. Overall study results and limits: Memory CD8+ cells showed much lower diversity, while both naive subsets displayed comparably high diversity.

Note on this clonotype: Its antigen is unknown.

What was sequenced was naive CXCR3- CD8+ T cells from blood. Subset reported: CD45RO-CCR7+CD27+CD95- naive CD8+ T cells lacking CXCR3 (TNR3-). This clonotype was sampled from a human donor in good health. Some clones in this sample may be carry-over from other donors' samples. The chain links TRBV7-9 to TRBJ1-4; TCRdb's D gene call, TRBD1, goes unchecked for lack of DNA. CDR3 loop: CASSLSLRQYNEKLFF.